Below, one T cell receptor beta chain is given with its context. Its cognate antigen is unknown. The entry originates in a study of identical twins. The CDR3 loop spans 17 amino acids. Trimming removed 0 bases at V and 5 bases at J, with 23 bases between. Germline V gene data show CDR1 as DFQATT and CDR2 as SNEGSKA (reference sequence). TCRdb called the 5' RACE reads again in MiXCR, with one record for every CDR3 protein. The repertoire holds roughly 690,000 distinct CDR3 sequences, approximately 22% seen once, with over 4% in the top ten. Study-level findings and limits: Monozygotic twins shared more out-of-frame TCR alpha than recombination models predicted. Sequences that were out-of-frame, alpha and twin-shared displayed an excess of low generation probability.

The sample was also linked to a second study, of T cells expressing NK-cell markers. From that paper: Sequenced donors, eight in total, included seven who were HCMV-seropositive and one who was seronegative. Expanded NKG2C+ T cell clones were not confirmed as HCMV-specific.

Sequenced: PBMCs. The receptor's source is a woman under 30 in good health. The J gene is TRBJ2-7, the V gene TRBV20-1, with D perhaps being TRBD1 or TRBD2 (5 bases each). CDR3 residues: CSARDFRTSLGRNEQYF. The CDR3 nucleotides read TGCAGTGCTAGAGATTTTAGGACCTCTCTGGGACGAAACGAGCAGTACTTC.